The 25 T cell receptor beta chains below were found in one sample sequenced in a study of T cell responses to AZD1222 COVID-19 vaccine. Data came from immunoSEQ multiplex PCR; TCRdb stores just in-frame clones and leaves some out. The top ten hold more than 2.5% of the sample, which has about 130,000 clones, 93% seen once. Sample: peripheral blood, taken on day 0 of AZD1222 vaccination. The source is an adult in good health.

This clone was recorded a few times. The gene calls are TRBV27 and TRBJ1-2, with 7 bases that match TRBD1. The V gene's germline CDR1 is MNHEY and CDR2 SMNVEV (reference sequence). Trimming at V came to 3 bases and at J to 8 bases, leaving 6 bases not matched to a gene. CDR3 length: 13 amino acids. The DNA for the CDR3 is TGTGCCAGCAGTTTGGGTTACAGGGGCGGCTACACCTTC. It yields the protein CASSLGYRGGYTF.

This chain links TRBV18 with TRBJ1-5; the D gene is possibly TRBD1 (6 bases). Germline V CDR1 and CDR2: KGHSH, LQKENI. The germline V and J ends were trimmed by 5 bases and 1 base, with 18 bases remaining between them. CDR3 size: 17 residues. The CDR3 here is CASSSGWGARSNQPQHF. CDR3 nucleotides: TGTGCCAGCTCATCAGGATGGGGGGCTAGAAGCAATCAGCCCCAGCATTTT.

This sequence joins TRBV28 and TRBJ2-6; TRBD1 matches 9 bases. V lost 6 bases to trimming and J lost 1 base; unmatched junction nucleotides: 13. This CDR3 has 19 amino acids. The germline V gene encodes CDR1 MDHEN and CDR2 SYDVKM. CDR3 protein: CASRQAGTGHASGANVLTF. The DNA of the CDR3 is TGTGCCAGCAGACAAGCCGGGACAGGGCATGCGTCTGGGGCCAACGTCCTGACTTTC.

This sequence joins TRBV10-3 and TRBJ2-5; TRBD1 matches 12 bases. V shed 1 base and J 4 bases; nucleotides not matched to a gene: 10. The CDR3 runs to 18 residues. Germline V lookup: CDR1 ENHRY, CDR2 SYGVKD. The DNA of the CDR3 is TGTGCCATCAGTGAGTTTACACCCGGGACAGGGGGCGGAGAGACCCAGTACTTC. Protein sequence: CAISEFTPGTGGGETQYF.

V gene TRBV7-2 combines with J gene TRBJ1-3; D gene uncertain. V lost 2 bases and J lost 4, with 9 bases in between. This CDR3 is 14 amino acids long. CDR1 and CDR2 (germline): SGHTA, FQGNSA. The CDR3 spells CASSLQAFGNTIYF. The CDR3 DNA follows: TGTGCCAGCAGCTTACAGGCCTTCGGAAACACCATATATTTT. Together with reference TRBV7-2 and TRBJ1-3, the CDR3 gives the full variable domain: GAGVSQSPSNKVTEKGKDVELRCDPISGHTALYWYRQSLGQGLEFLIYFQGNSAPDKSGLPSDRFSAERTGGSVSTLTIQRTQQEDSAVYLCASSLQAFGNTIYFGEGSWLTVV.

This rearrangement joins TRBV3-1 (or the pseudogene TRBV3-2) to TRBJ2-7, with 9 bases that match TRBD2. The CDR3 spans 16 residues. J was trimmed by 6 bases and V by 7 bases; bases with no gene match: 16. Germline V CDR1 and CDR2: LGHDT, YNNKEL (reference sequence). CDR3: CASTHRAGGGSGEQYF. Here the CDR3 DNA reads TGTGCCAGCACCCACCGCGCGGGAGGGGGCTCGGGCGAGCAGTACTTC.

The rearrangement joins TRBV3-1 (or the pseudogene TRBV3-2) to TRBJ1-1; D gene ambiguous. Trimming stripped 5 bases from V and 3 bases from J, with 13 bases between. Looked up from germline, CDR1 is LGHDT and CDR2 is YNNKEL (reference sequence). This CDR3 is 14 amino acids long. CDR3 DNA: TGTGCCAGCAGCTCGATCTCTCGAGACACTGAAGCTTTCTTT. This encodes CASSSISRDTEAFF.

This chain connects TRBV11-2 to TRBJ1-1; maybe TRBD1 (6 bases). The V end was cut by 4 bases, the J end by 5 bases, with 11 bases between. The germline V gene encodes CDR1 SGHAT and CDR2 FQNNGV. The CDR3 spans 13 residues. The CDR3 region is CASSSYRETEAFF. CDR3 sequence (DNA): TGTGCCAGCAGCTCCTACAGGGAAACTGAAGCTTTCTTT.

The chain carries TRBV4-1 and TRBJ1-2; TRBD1 is a possible D gene (6 bases). CDR1 is MGHRA, CDR2 YSYEKL, per germline. V lost 1 base and J 3 bases, leaving 12 bases between the germline ends. There are 15 residues in the CDR3. CDR3 in DNA: TGCGCCAGCAGCCAAGGATCCAGGGGATACTATGGCTACACCTTC. It codes for CASSQGSRGYYGYTF.

V gene TRBV4-1 combines with J gene TRBJ1-2, with 9 bases matching TRBD1. The ends lost 1 base at V and 7 bases at J; junction bases unmatched: 13. Germline V gene data show CDR1 as MGHRA and CDR2 as YSYEKL. The CDR3 runs to 17 residues. CDR3 residues: CASSQVVPTGGVTGYTF. The CDR3 DNA sequence: TGCGCCAGCAGCCAAGTAGTTCCAACAGGGGGCGTTACTGGCTACACCTTC.

The table lists this clone with a count of one. The chain carries TRBV15 and TRBJ2-1, with D perhaps matching TRBD1 (6 bases). The CDR3 is 19 residues long. Trimming removed 3 bases from V and 0 bases from J, with 21 bases in between. The germline CDR1 and CDR2 sequences are LNHNV and YYDKDF (reference sequence). The CDR3 loop reads CATSREAGTSGISYNEQFF. The CDR3 coding sequence is TGTGCCACCAGCAGGGAGGCCGGGACATCTGGAATCTCCTACAATGAGCAGTTCTTC.

This chain uses TRBV5-5 with TRBJ1-2, with D unclear. V was cut by 4 bases and J by 5 bases, with 9 bases left in between. The CDR3 extends over 12 amino acids. Germline CDR1 reads SGHKS; CDR2 reads YYEKEE (reference sequence). Written as DNA, the CDR3 is TGTGCCAGCAGCGCCCCAACTTATGGCTACACCTTC. This sequence encodes CASSAPTYGYTF.

V gene TRBV28 combines with J gene TRBJ1-5; D is ambiguous. CDR3 size: 13 residues. Trimming stripped 6 bases from V and 0 bases from J, with 6 bases between. In germline, CDR1 is MDHEN, CDR2 SYDVKM. The CDR3: CASRTYSNQPQHF. As DNA, the CDR3 is TGTGCCAGCAGAACTTATAGCAATCAGCCCCAGCATTTT.

V and J are TRBV2 and TRBJ1-1; D unresolved. The germline V gene encodes CDR1 SNHLY and CDR2 FYNNEI. The CDR3 is 13 amino acids. The V gene lost 1 base and the J gene lost 1 base, with 4 bases spanning the gap. In DNA form, the CDR3 reads TGTGCCAGCAGTGAAGGGGGGAACACTGAAGCTTTCTTT. As protein: CASSEGGNTEAFF.

In the case of this clone: A junction end diverges from the germline sequence, so it may reflect a read error. V is TRBV28 and J is TRBJ2-5, with 7 bases identical to TRBD2. The V gene's germline CDR1 is MDHEN and CDR2 SYDVKM. This CDR3 contains 11 residues. CDR3 sequence (DNA): TGTGCCAGCAGTTTACACGGACGGGGGGACTTC. Translating gives CASSLHGRGDF.

CDR3 protein: CASSVSGANVLTF. The CDR3 DNA follows: TGTGCCAGCAGCGTATCTGGGGCCAACGTCCTGACTTTC. The chain couples TRBV9 to TRBJ2-6; D is undetermined. This CDR3 spans 13 amino acids. The ends were cut back, 1 base at V and 1 base at J, with 0 bases in the middle. Germline CDR1 SGDLS, CDR2 YYNGEE.

The chain uses TRBV5-4 and TRBJ1-6; D is undetermined. V was pared by 1 base and J by 4 bases, with 6 bases between. Germline V gene data show CDR1 as SGHNT and CDR2 as YYREEE (reference sequence). CDR3 length equals 14 residues. The DNA of the CDR3 is TGTGCCAGCAGCTTGACTGGGTATAATTCACCCCTCCACTTT. Translating gives CASSLTGYNSPLHF.

The J gene is TRBJ2-5, the V gene TRBV7-3, with D perhaps assigned TRBD1 or TRBD2 (5 bases each). Germline V lookup: CDR1 SGHTA, CDR2 FQGTGA. This CDR3 comprises 14 residues. The V end was cut by 8 bases, the J end by 1 base, with 14 bases between. The CDR3 nucleotides read TGTGCCAGCTCCCCTTCCGGGACCCAAGAGACCCAGTACTTC. Amino acids: CASSPSGTQETQYF.

This chain links TRBV7-2 with TRBJ2-7; D not certain. V lost 1 base to trimming and J lost 4 bases, with 11 bases between them. In germline, CDR1 is SGHTA, CDR2 FQGNSA. The CDR3 has 14 amino acids. The CDR3 DNA is TGTGCCAGCAGCTTAGGTAGGGTGGGTTACGAGCAGTACTTC. Translating it yields CASSLGRVGYEQYF.

The rearrangement uses TRBV18 and TRBJ2-3; D is ambiguous. Trimming took off 2 bases at V and 0 bases at J, with 6 bases between the two ends. CDR1 and CDR2 (germline): KGHSH, LQKENI. The CDR3 extends over 14 amino acids. The CDR3 sequence: CASSPSGSTDTQYF. Written as DNA, the CDR3 is TGTGCCAGCTCACCATCGGGTAGCACAGATACGCAGTATTTT.

The V call is TRBV5-1, the J call TRBJ2-7; 8 bases are a match to TRBD1. CDR1 is SGHRS, CDR2 YFSETQ, per germline. The CDR3 has 14 residues. The trim removed 5 bases at V and 4 bases at J, leaving 8 bases unmatched. The chain's CDR3 is CASRPDRGRYEQYF. The DNA of the CDR3 is TGCGCCAGCAGGCCCGACAGGGGACGATACGAGCAGTACTTC.

The V gene is TRBV27, the J gene TRBJ2-3; 7 bases are shared with TRBD2. The CDR3 is made up of 19 amino acids. CDR1 and CDR2 from the germline V gene are MNHEY and SMNVEV (reference sequence). Trimming at V came to 7 bases and at J to 4 bases, leaving 23 bases not matched to a gene. CDR3 sequence: CASIITGEPRGGSPDTQYF. The CDR3 region has the DNA TGTGCCAGCATTATAACCGGAGAGCCCCGTGGCGGGAGCCCAGATACGCAGTATTTT.

The chain recombines TRBV15 with TRBJ2-4, with a tentative D call TRBD2 (6 bases). There are 14 residues in the CDR3. Per the germline V gene, CDR1 is LNHNV and CDR2 is YYDKDF (reference sequence). V lost 0 bases and J 9 bases, leaving 12 bases between the germline ends. The chain's CDR3 is CATSRDFQGGIQYF. CDR3 in DNA: TGTGCCACCAGCAGAGATTTTCAGGGAGGCATTCAGTACTTC.

This chain links TRBV7-9 with TRBJ1-1; D ambiguous. Per germline, CDR1 SEHNR and CDR2 FQNEAQ (reference sequence). CDR3 size: 12 residues. The V end lost 2 bases, the J end lost 0 bases, and 1 base lay between the germline ends. The CDR3 DNA sequence: TGTGCCAGCAGCTTACTGAACACTGAAGCTTTCTTT. Amino acid sequence: CASSLLNTEAFF. Filled out from reference TRBV7-9 and TRBJ1-1, the complete variable domain reads DTGVSQNPRHKITKRGQNVTFRCDPISEHNRLYWYRQTLGQGPEFLTYFQNEAQLEKSRLLSDRFSAERPKGSFSTLEIQRTEQGDSAMYLCASSLLNTEAFFGQGTRLTVV.

The chain recombines TRBV6-6 with TRBJ1-1, with D maybe TRBD1 (6 bases). V gave up 8 bases and J gave up 6 bases, with 16 bases separating them. Germline V gives CDR1 MNHNY, CDR2 SVGAGI (reference sequence). The CDR3 has 13 residues. The CDR3 sequence: CASLRGLMSEAFF. The CDR3, as DNA: TGTGCCAGCTTGAGGGGGTTAATGTCTGAAGCTTTCTTT.